This is a list of T cell receptor beta chains from one sample in a study of T cell responses to AZD1222 COVID-19 vaccine. The assay was immunoSEQ multiplex PCR, and TCRdb's table has in-frame clones only and misses some. The sample gives about 100,000 clones, about 87% of which show up once; about 1.8% is in the top ten. Sample: peripheral blood, taken on day 0 of AZD1222 vaccination. The receptors were gathered from an adult in good health. CDR3s include the opening cysteine and the closing phenylalanine or tryptophan. D genes are given only for firm matches. The size of a clone is reported for some rows only, either as once, few or many, or as a class for expanded clones.

j_call clone_size v_call d_call cdr3_nt cdr3_aa
TRBJ2-4 few TRBV7-9 . TGTGCCAGCAGCCTTGGGGCTAGCGTATCAAACATTCAGTACTTC CASSLGASVSNIQYF
TRBJ1-4 . TRBV5-1 TRBD1 TGCGCCAGCAGCCCCACCGGGACAGGGGATGAAAAACTGTTTTTT CASSPTGTGDEKLFF
TRBJ1-1 . TRBV15 . TGTGCCACCAGCAGAGACTTGGGACGGGGCACTGAAGCTTTCTTT CATSRDLGRGTEAFF
TRBJ2-5 . TRBV7-9 . TGTGCCAGCAGCTTTGGCCCACAAGGGGGAAAAGAGACCCAGTACTTC CASSFGPQGGKETQYF
TRBJ2-4 . TRBV15 . TGTGCCACCATTTACGAGGACAAAAACATTCAGTACTTC CATIYEDKNIQYF
TRBJ1-5 . TRBV28 . TGTGCCAGCAGTTTTTTGACAGAAAATCAGCCCCAGCATTTT CASSFLTENQPQHF
TRBJ2-2 . TRBV25-1 . TGTGCCAGCAGTGAGAGTACGACACCGACCCCGAACACCGGGGAGCTGTTTTTT CASSESTTPTPNTGELFF
TRBJ2-7 . TRBV4-3 TRBD2 TGCGCCAGCAGCCAAGAGACTAGCGGGTCCTACGAGCAGTACTTC CASSQETSGSYEQYF
TRBJ2-7 . TRBV28 . TGTGCCAGCAGTCCATGGGAGGACTACGAGCAGTACTTC CASSPWEDYEQYF
TRBJ2-1 . TRBV6-2/TRBV6-3 TRBD2 TGTGCCAGCAGTTACTCGGCCCCCCGACTAGCGGAGAATGAGCAGTTCTTC CASSYSAPRLAENEQFF
TRBJ2-3 . TRBV28 TRBD2 TGTGCCAGCAGTTTAGGGGCTAGCGGGAACACAGATACGCAGTATTTT CASSLGASGNTDTQYF
TRBJ2-7 once TRBV20-1 . TGCAGTGCCTCCCTTAGCCGGGCGCAGTACTTC CSASLSRAQYF
TRBJ1-1 . TRBV4-1 TRBD1 TGCGCCAGCATTCGGGGGCTGAACAGGGGGGCGAACACTGAAGCTTTCTTT CASIRGLNRGANTEAFF
TRBJ1-5 . TRBV6-6 . TGTGCATCCTGGGGGCAGTCGGTTGGGCAGCCCCAGCATTTT CASWGQSVGQPQHF
TRBJ1-4 . TRBV7-2 . TGTGCCAGCAGCTCGGACTCAACCCGCGGTGAAAAACTGTTTTTT CASSSDSTRGEKLFF
TRBJ1-1 . TRBV28 TRBD1 TGTGCCAGCAGTTTATTCCAGGGGGACACTGAAGCTTTCTTT CASSLFQGDTEAFF
TRBJ1-6 . TRBV12-5 TRBD1 TGTGCTAGTGCTGCCGGGACAGGGGGTTATAATTCACCCCTCCACTTT CASAAGTGGYNSPLHF
TRBJ2-1 . TRBV12-3/TRBV12-4 . TGTGCCAGCAGTTTGACACCGAACAATGAGCAGTTCTTC CASSLTPNNEQFF